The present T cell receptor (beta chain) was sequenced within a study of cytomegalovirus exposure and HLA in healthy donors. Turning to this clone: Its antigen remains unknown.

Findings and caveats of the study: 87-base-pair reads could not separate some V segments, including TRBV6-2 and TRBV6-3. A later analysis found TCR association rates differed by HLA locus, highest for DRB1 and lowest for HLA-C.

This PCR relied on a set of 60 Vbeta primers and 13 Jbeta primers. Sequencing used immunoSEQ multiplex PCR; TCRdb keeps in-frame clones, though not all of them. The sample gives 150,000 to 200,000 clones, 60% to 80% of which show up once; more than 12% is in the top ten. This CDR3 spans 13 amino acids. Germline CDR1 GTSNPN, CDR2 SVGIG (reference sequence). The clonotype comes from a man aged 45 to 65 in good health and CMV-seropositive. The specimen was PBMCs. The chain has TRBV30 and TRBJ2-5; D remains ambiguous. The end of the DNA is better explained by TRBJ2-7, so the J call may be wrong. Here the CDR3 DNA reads TGTGCCTGGAGTGCCGGTCTGAGCTACGAGCAGTACTTC. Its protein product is CAWSAGLSYEQYF.